Below are 26 T cell receptor beta chains sequenced from a single sample in a study of T cell responses to AZD1222 COVID-19 vaccine. Using immunoSEQ multiplex PCR, the repertoire was profiled, and TCRdb retains in-frame clones only, with some absent. The table includes over 150,000 clones, roughly 92% detected once. The source was peripheral blood, collected on day 0 of AZD1222 vaccination. The receptor set was obtained from an adult in good health.

This sequence joins TRBV6-5 and TRBJ2-2; D gene ambiguous. Germline CDR1 and CDR2: MNHEY and SVGAGI. This CDR3 region has 12 residues. The V end was cut by 8 bases, the J end by 8 bases, with 12 bases between. CDR3 bases: TGTGCCAGCGCGTCGGCTGCGGGGGAGCTGTTTTTT. Translating gives CASASAAGELFF.

The chain employs TRBV5-5 and TRBJ1-3; D may be TRBD1 (6 bases). Trimming pared 4 bases from V and 2 bases from J, leaving 10 bases between. The CDR3 is made up of 14 amino acids. Per the germline V gene, CDR1 is SGHKS and CDR2 is YYEKEE (reference sequence). CDR3 in amino acids: CASSPGGAGNTIYF. CDR3 coding DNA: TGTGCCAGCAGCCCTGGGGGCGCTGGAAACACCATATATTTT.

A single count supports this clone. The gene calls are TRBV6-5 and TRBJ1-6; 10 bases fit TRBD1. The CDR3 loop spans 14 amino acids. J gave up 10 bases and V 6 bases, and 6 bases lay outside the gene matches. CDR1 is MNHEY, CDR2 SVGAGI, per germline. CDR3 sequence: CASRGQGSGSPLHF. The CDR3, as DNA: TGTGCCAGCAGGGGACAGGGGAGCGGATCACCCCTCCACTTT.

The chain is built from TRBV4-2 and TRBJ1-6, with 7 bases identical to TRBD1. The CDR3 loop spans 15 amino acids. The germline CDR1 and CDR2 sequences are LGHNA and YNFKEQ. After removal of 5 bases from V and 6 bases from J, the junction contained 7 bases not matched to a gene. CDR3 protein: CASSGGRGLNSPLHF. DNA for the CDR3: TGTGCCAGCAGCGGGGGAAGGGGGCTTAATTCACCCCTCCACTTT.

The rearrangement joins TRBV6-5 to TRBJ1-1, with a weak D call TRBD1 (6 bases). V lost 5 bases and J lost 4, with 14 bases in between. In germline, CDR1 is MNHEY, CDR2 SVGAGI. The CDR3 loop spans 14 amino acids. The CDR3 region has the DNA TGTGCCAGCAGTCTGATACAGGGAGCCACTGAAGCTTTCTTT. Protein: CASSLIQGATEAFF.

The J gene is TRBJ2-2, the V gene TRBV7-2; D is perhaps TRBD1 (5 bases). This CDR3 is built from 16 residues. From germline, CDR1 is SGHTA and CDR2 FQGNSA. V lost 1 base, J lost 4 bases, and 13 bases lay in between. CDR3 sequence: CASSLDQGGFTGELFF. The CDR3 DNA is TGTGCCAGCAGCTTAGATCAGGGTGGGTTCACCGGGGAGCTGTTTTTT.

V gene TRBV27 combines with J gene TRBJ1-1, with D perhaps matching TRBD1 (5 bases). CDR3 length: 15 residues. The ends were cut back, 4 bases at V and 0 bases at J, with 12 bases in the middle. Germline V lookup: CDR1 MNHEY, CDR2 SMNVEV (reference sequence). The CDR3 DNA sequence: TGTGCCAGCAGTTGGGGACCGACCCTGAACACTGAAGCTTTCTTT. Translating gives CASSWGPTLNTEAFF.

CDR3: CASSFSGQGTYEQYF. In DNA, the CDR3 is TGTGCCAGCAGCTTTTCGGGACAGGGGACTTACGAGCAGTACTTC. The rearrangement joins TRBV7-9 to TRBJ2-7, with TRBD1 matching 10 bases. J lost 4 bases, V lost 3 bases, and 6 bases had no gene match. Germline CDR1 and CDR2: SEHNR and FQNEAQ (reference sequence). The CDR3 totals 15 residues.

This chain links TRBV24-1 with TRBJ1-2; no firm D call. The CDR3 runs to 12 residues. Germline V gene data show CDR1 as KGHDR and CDR2 as SFDVKD. V lost 5 bases and J 8 bases, leaving 11 bases between the germline ends. The chain's CDR3 is CATSAWTGGYTF. CDR3 coding DNA: TGTGCCACCAGTGCATGGACCGGGGGCTACACCTTC.

The rearrangement joins TRBV4-1 to TRBJ1-4; 8 bases match TRBD1. This CDR3 has 15 amino acids. The V gene end was trimmed by 8 bases and the J gene end by 7 bases; junction bases not matched to a gene: 12. The V gene's germline CDR1 is MGHRA and CDR2 YSYEKL. The CDR3 protein is CASSSGDRGFEKLFF. The CDR3 DNA follows: TGCGCCAGCTCATCTGGAGACAGGGGTTTTGAAAAACTGTTTTTT.

The rearrangement links TRBV19 to TRBJ1-1; no firm D call. Germline V gene data show CDR1 as LNHDA and CDR2 as SQIVND (reference sequence). Trimming removed 4 bases from V and 1 base from J, with 7 bases in between. This CDR3 region has 13 residues. The CDR3 nucleotides are TGTGCCAGTAGTAATATGGGGAACACTGAAGCTTTCTTT. Translated: CASSNMGNTEAFF.

The J gene is TRBJ1-4, the V gene TRBV28; 7 bases agree with TRBD1. After removal of 7 bases from V and 8 bases from J, the junction contained 7 bases not matched to a gene. Germline CDR1 is MDHEN and CDR2 is SYDVKM. The CDR3 has 13 residues. The CDR3 DNA sequence: TGTGCCAGCATGACAGGGAGCGAGGAAAAACTGTTTTTT. As protein: CASMTGSEEKLFF.

This sequence joins TRBV19 and TRBJ1-6; TRBD1 aligns across 9 bases. Looked up from germline, CDR1 is LNHDA and CDR2 is SQIVND (reference sequence). The CDR3 is 14 residues long. V trimming: 5 bases; J trimming: 9 bases; junction bases outside the gene matches: 5. The CDR3 sequence is CASSAGQGGSPLHF. The DNA for the CDR3 is TGTGCCAGTAGTGCGGGACAGGGCGGTTCACCCCTCCACTTT.

The chain employs TRBV5-6 and TRBJ2-1; TRBD2 agrees at 11 bases. Per germline, CDR1 SGHDT and CDR2 YYEEEE. V lost 2 bases and J lost 9; bases outside the gene matches: 4. The CDR3 covers 14 residues. The CDR3 DNA reads TGTGCCAGCAGCTTACTAGCGGGAGTTCTTGAGCAGTTCTTC. Its protein is CASSLLAGVLEQFF.

The rearrangement joins TRBV5-1 to TRBJ1-1; 7 bases agree with TRBD1. This CDR3 region has 15 residues. Germline lookup yields CDR1 SGHRS and CDR2 YFSETQ. Germline trimming cut 3 bases from V and 0 bases from J; bases unmatched to any gene: 5. The CDR3: CASSSRGQLNTEAFF. The DNA of the CDR3 is TGCGCCAGCAGCTCGAGGGGACAGCTGAACACTGAAGCTTTCTTT.

The J gene is TRBJ2-7, the V gene TRBV12-2; the table's D call, TRBD1, was not checked against the DNA. TRBV12-2 counts as a pseudogene. CDR3 length equals 17 residues. In nucleotides, the CDR3 is TGTGCAAGTCGCTTAGCCCACACAGGGAAGGTCCCCTACGAGCAGTACTTC. Translated: CASRLAHTGKVPYEQYF.

The V and J genes are TRBV5-1 and TRBJ2-3; D remains unclear. Germline lookup yields CDR1 SGHRS and CDR2 YFSETQ. The V gene lost 0 bases and the J gene lost 2 bases, with 7 bases spanning the gap. This CDR3 has 14 amino acids. The CDR3 protein is CASSLAPTTDTQYF. CDR3 DNA: TGCGCCAGCAGCTTGGCCCCCACCACAGATACGCAGTATTTT.

The chain uses TRBV7-9 and TRBJ1-2; perhaps TRBD1 as D (5 bases). V was clipped by 8 bases and J by 0 bases, with 13 bases between them. The CDR3 totals 14 residues. CDR1 SEHNR and CDR2 FQNEAQ come from the germline V gene (reference sequence). The CDR3 is CASGSRQTNYGYTF. CDR3 sequence (DNA): TGTGCCAGCGGCTCGAGACAGACTAACTATGGCTACACCTTC.

The chain is built from TRBV12-3 or TRBV12-4 and TRBJ2-7, with TRBD1 matching over 10 bases. The CDR3 extends over 13 amino acids. J was trimmed by 4 bases and V by 5 bases; bases with no gene match: 2. The CDR3 sequence: CASSGGQGYEQYV. DNA of the CDR3: TGTGCCAGCAGTGGGGGACAGGGGTACGAGCAGTACGTC.

V gene TRBV28 combines with J gene TRBJ1-2, with 7 bases aligning to TRBD1. The CDR3 loop spans 15 amino acids. Trimming at V came to 6 bases and at J to 2 bases, leaving 9 bases not matched to a gene. Germline V gene sequence: CDR1 MDHEN, CDR2 SYDVKM. The CDR3 loop is CASSFTGVRNYGYTF. CDR3 nucleotide sequence: TGTGCCAGCAGCTTCACAGGGGTCAGGAACTATGGCTACACCTTC.

The chain couples TRBV2 to TRBJ1-6; D uncertain. V was shortened by 1 base and J by 7 bases, with 11 bases between the two germline ends. Germline values: CDR1 SNHLY, CDR2 FYNNEI. CDR3 length: 15 residues. This CDR3 reads CASSEGGPSNSPLHF. CDR3 nucleotides: TGTGCCAGCAGTGAAGGGGGTCCCTCAAATTCACCCCTCCACTTT.

The chain carries TRBV5-4 and TRBJ1-2; no clear D gene. Germline V lookup: CDR1 SGHNT, CDR2 YYREEE (reference sequence). Trimming cost V 5 bases and J 8 bases, with 16 bases left between them. The CDR3 has 13 residues. In DNA, the CDR3 is TGTGCCAGCAGGTCGGCGGATGGCACAGGCTACACCTTC. As protein: CASRSADGTGYTF.

Here the CDR3 reads CASSSHGTGMNEQFF. DNA of the CDR3: TGTGCCAGCAGCAGTCACGGGACAGGGATGAATGAGCAGTTCTTC. The chain joins TRBV28 to TRBJ2-1; 9 bases align to TRBD1. Trimming cost V 6 bases and J 7 bases; bases outside gene matches: 10. CDR3 size: 15 residues. The germline V gene encodes CDR1 MDHEN and CDR2 SYDVKM.

The V and J genes are TRBV3-1 (or the pseudogene TRBV3-2) and TRBJ2-2; possible D gene TRBD2, 5 bases. V shed 5 bases and J shed 7 bases, with 11 bases lying between them. Germline V gives CDR1 LGHDT, CDR2 YNNKEL (reference sequence). CDR3 size: 13 residues. The CDR3 region is CASSNGGSGELFF. CDR3 in DNA: TGTGCCAGCAGCAACGGAGGTAGCGGGGAGCTGTTTTTT.

The V call is TRBV7-9, the J call TRBJ1-4; TRBD1 matches at 7 bases. The CDR3 sequence is 12 residues long. The junction had 5 bases not matched to a gene; V was cut back by 8 bases and J by 8 bases. CDR1 and CDR2 from the germline V gene are SEHNR and FQNEAQ (reference sequence). The CDR3 reads CASDRAGEKLFF. In DNA, the CDR3 is TGTGCCAGCGACAGGGCGGGGGAAAAACTGTTTTTT.

This chain uses TRBV28 with TRBJ1-2; 9 positions match TRBD1. CDR1 is MDHEN, CDR2 SYDVKM, per germline. V shed 5 bases, J shed 2 bases, and the junction held 15 bases outside the gene matches. This CDR3 region has 18 residues. The CDR3 DNA reads as TGTGCCAGCAGTACAGCACCGGGACAGGGACCCAAAAACTATGGCTACACCTTC. It yields the protein CASSTAPGQGPKNYGYTF.